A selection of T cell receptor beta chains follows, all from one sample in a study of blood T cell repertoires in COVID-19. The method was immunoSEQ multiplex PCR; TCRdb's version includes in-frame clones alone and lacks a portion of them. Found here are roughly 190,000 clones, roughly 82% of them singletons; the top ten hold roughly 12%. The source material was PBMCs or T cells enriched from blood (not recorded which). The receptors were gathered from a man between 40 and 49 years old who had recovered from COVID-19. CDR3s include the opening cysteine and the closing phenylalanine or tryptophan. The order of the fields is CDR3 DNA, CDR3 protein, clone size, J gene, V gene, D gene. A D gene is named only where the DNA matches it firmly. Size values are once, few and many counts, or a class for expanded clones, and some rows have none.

CDR3 DNA: TGTGCCAACACCGAGGACAGTAGCTCCTACAATGAGCAGTTCTTC
CDR3 protein: CANTEDSSSYNEQFF
clone size: many
J gene: TRBJ2-1
V gene: TRBV2
D gene: .

CDR3 DNA: TGTGCCAGCTCACCACCAGGGACAGGGGACGAGGAGACCCAGTACTTC
CDR3 protein: CASSPPGTGDEETQYF
clone size: .
J gene: TRBJ2-5
V gene: TRBV18
D gene: TRBD1

CDR3 DNA: TGTGCCAGCAGCTTAGATAGGGACAGGGCCCAGTACTTC
CDR3 protein: CASSLDRDRAQYF
clone size: .
J gene: TRBJ2-5
V gene: TRBV11-2
D gene: TRBD1

CDR3 DNA: TGCGCCAGCAGTAACGCAGGCGGGAGAGATTACAATGAGCAGTTCTTC
CDR3 protein: CASSNAGGRDYNEQFF
clone size: .
J gene: TRBJ2-1
V gene: TRBV10-1
D gene: TRBD2

CDR3 DNA: TGTGCCAGCAGCCAAGATGCCCAACAGGGGGCGTTTGGCAATCAGCCCCAGCATTTT
CDR3 protein: CASSQDAQQGAFGNQPQHF
clone size: .
J gene: TRBJ1-5
V gene: TRBV3-1/TRBV3-2
D gene: TRBD1

CDR3 DNA: TGTGCCAGCAGCTTACGGGACTATGGCTACACCTTC
CDR3 protein: CASSLRDYGYTF
clone size: .
J gene: TRBJ1-2
V gene: TRBV5-6
D gene: .

CDR3 DNA: TGTGCCAGCAGCTTAATGGGGACAAGCCAACAGCCCCAGCATTTT
CDR3 protein: CASSLMGTSQQPQHF
clone size: .
J gene: TRBJ1-5
V gene: TRBV7-8
D gene: .

CDR3 DNA: TGTGCCAGCTCACGCCCTGGGTTAGGGGGCGAAGGCTACACCTTC
CDR3 protein: CASSRPGLGGEGYTF
clone size: .
J gene: TRBJ1-2
V gene: TRBV18
D gene: TRBD1

CDR3 DNA: TGTGCCAGCAGTTTACGGGGACAGGGGGCCCCGTACTTC
CDR3 protein: CASSLRGQGAPYF
clone size: .
J gene: TRBJ2-7
V gene: TRBV28
D gene: TRBD1

CDR3 DNA: TGCGCCAGCAGCCAAGCGAGTAGCGGCACAGATACGCAGTATTTT
CDR3 protein: CASSQASSGTDTQYF
clone size: .
J gene: TRBJ2-3
V gene: TRBV4-3
D gene: .